The rows below give T cell receptor beta chains drawn from one sample of a study of OX40 agonist ivuxolimab in advanced cancers. Repertoires were generated with immunoSEQ multiplex PCR, while TCRdb's copy carries only in-frame clones and drops some. The sample holds under 25,000 clones, 79% seen once. The sample here was CD4+ or CD8+ T cells sorted from blood, taken in a trial of the OX40 agonist ivuxolimab. Every receptor here comes from an adult with an advanced solid tumor such as melanoma, head and neck, liver or kidney cancer. Both conserved end residues are part of each CDR3. D genes are given only for firm matches. Only part of the rows carry a size: once, few, many, or a class if the clone is expanded.

V	J	D	size	CDR3	DNA
TRBV6-1	TRBJ1-2	TRBD1	-	CASSLTGDYGYTF	TGTGCCAGCAGCTTGACAGGGGACTATGGCTACACCTTC
TRBV27	TRBJ2-7	-	-	CASSLRGEYYEQYF	TGTGCCAGCAGTTTAAGGGGGGAGTACTACGAGCAGTACTTC
TRBV9	TRBJ2-1	-	-	CASSVRGWPEFF	TGTGCCAGCAGCGTCCGAGGGTGGCCGGAGTTCTTC
TRBV27	TRBJ2-7	-	-	CASSEDTPTSYEQYF	TGTGCCAGCAGTGAAGACACCCCAACATCCTACGAGCAGTACTTC
TRBV5-8	TRBJ1-6	-	-	CASSLSAPLHF	TGTGCCAGCAGCTTGTCTGCACCCCTCCACTTT
TRBV25-1	TRBJ2-2	-	once	CASSPLSQGNTGELFF	TGTGCCAGCAGCCCCCTCTCGCAGGGGAACACCGGGGAGCTGTTTTTT
TRBV4-2	TRBJ1-6	TRBD1	-	CASSLGQGSSPLHF	TGTGCCAGCAGCCTAGGACAGGGGTCTTCACCCCTCCACTTT
TRBV7-9	TRBJ1-4	TRBD1	-	CASSSIPGQGVNEKLFF	TGTGCCAGCAGCTCCATTCCCGGACAGGGGGTTAATGAAAAACTGTTTTTT
TRBV30	TRBJ1-4	-	-	CAWSPLPGPLGEKLFF	TGTGCCTGGAGTCCGCTCCCAGGGCCGTTGGGTGAAAAACTGTTTTTT
TRBV27	TRBJ2-2	TRBD1	-	CASSFNLGDRVTGELFF	TGTGCCAGCAGTTTTAATCTCGGGGACAGGGTAACCGGGGAGCTGTTTTTT
TRBV27	TRBJ1-5	-	-	CASSLVGSNQPQHF	TGTGCCAGCAGTTTAGTTGGGAGCAATCAGCCCCAGCATTTT
TRBV7-9	TRBJ2-7	-	-	CATGESRGWSEQYF	TGTGCCACCGGCGAGTCCAGGGGATGGTCCGAGCAGTACTTC
TRBV23-1	TRBJ2-7	-	-	CASSQEGLGSGPYEQYF	TGCGCCAGCAGCCAAGAGGGTCTAGGCTCAGGCCCCTACGAGCAGTACTTC
TRBV7-9	TRBJ2-1	TRBD2	once	CASSLAGTYNEQFF	TGTGCCAGCAGTCTAGCGGGGACCTACAATGAGCAGTTCTTC
TRBV6-1	TRBJ2-1	-	-	CASMGLGLYYNEQFF	TGTGCCAGCATGGGCCTTGGGCTATACTACAATGAGCAGTTCTTC
TRBV6-6	TRBJ1-4	-	few	CASSIRLDEKLFF	TGTGCCAGCAGTATCCGGCTCGATGAAAAACTGTTTTTT
TRBV27	TRBJ2-7	-	-	CASSLKGGATYEQYF	TGTGCCAGCAGTCTAAAAGGGGGGGCGACCTACGAGCAGTACTTC
TRBV7-9	TRBJ1-5	TRBD1	once	CASSSGTGPNQPQHF	TGTGCCAGCAGCTCCGGGACAGGGCCCAATCAGCCCCAGCATTTT
TRBV19	TRBJ1-1	-	few	CATGVTEAFF	TGTGCCACGGGGGTCACTGAAGCTTTCTTT
TRBV2	TRBJ1-2	TRBD1	-	CASEADRVEYGYTF	TGTGCCAGCGAAGCGGACAGGGTAGAATATGGCTACACCTTC
TRBV14	TRBJ2-3	-	-	CASSQEGRGGDTQYF	TGTGCCAGCAGCCAAGAAGGAAGGGGTGGGGATACGCAGTATTTT
TRBV9	TRBJ2-7	-	-	CASSVADYEQYF	TGTGCCAGCAGCGTAGCCGACTACGAGCAGTACTTC
TRBV9	TRBJ2-2	-	few	CASSVDAGALTGELFF	TGTGCCAGCAGCGTAGACGCGGGGGCCCTCACCGGGGAGCTGTTTTTT
TRBV7-6	TRBJ2-1	TRBD1	-	CASSLPWTGAKGGSNEQFF	TGTGCCAGCAGCCTCCCATGGACAGGGGCGAAGGGGGGAAGCAATGAGCAGTTCTTC
TRBV4-2	TRBJ2-1	TRBD2	-	CASSPRTSGGYNEQFF	TGTGCCAGCAGCCCACGGACTAGCGGGGGATACAATGAGCAGTTCTTC
TRBV27	TRBJ2-1	TRBD1	-	CASRTTGSTYNEQFF	TGTGCCAGCAGAACGACAGGGAGTACCTACAATGAGCAGTTCTTC
TRBV28	TRBJ2-7	-	once	CASSKIRDGKNEQYF	TGTGCCAGCAGTAAGATCCGGGACGGGAAAAACGAGCAGTACTTC
TRBV2	TRBJ1-2	-	few	CASSEDGYTF	TGTGCCAGCAGTGAGGATGGCTACACCTTC
TRBV4-3	TRBJ2-3	-	-	CASSQVATDTQYF	TGCGCCAGCAGCCAAGTTGCCACAGATACGCAGTATTTT
TRBV4-1	TRBJ1-1	-	-	CASSRIRVDTEAFF	TGCGCCAGCAGCCGGATTAGGGTTGACACTGAAGCTTTCTTT
TRBV7-9	TRBJ2-7	-	-	CASSLKGAYEQYF	TGTGCCAGCAGCTTAAAAGGAGCCTACGAGCAGTACTTC
TRBV27	TRBJ1-2	-	few	CASSSGGWGYTF	TGTGCCAGCAGTAGTGGGGGATGGGGCTACACCTTC
TRBV5-6	TRBJ2-7	-	-	CASTMGDSTYEQYF	TGTGCCAGCACGATGGGCGACAGTACCTACGAGCAGTACTTC
TRBV28	TRBJ2-1	TRBD1	-	CASTQGVSSYNEQFF	TGTGCCAGCACCCAGGGGGTCAGCTCCTACAATGAGCAGTTCTTC
TRBV6-5	TRBJ2-1	-	-	CASRHRVYDNEQFF	TGTGCCAGTCGGCACAGGGTGTATGACAATGAGCAGTTCTTC
TRBV5-1	TRBJ1-5	-	medium-sized	CASSLEPGLVSNQPQHF	TGCGCCAGCAGCTTGGAACCGGGATTGGTGAGCAATCAGCCCCAGCATTTT
TRBV18	TRBJ1-1	-	-	CASSPREVLMNTEAFF	TGTGCCAGCTCACCACGCGAAGTACTAATGAACACTGAAGCTTTCTTT
TRBV6-6	TRBJ2-1	-	-	CATGLSYNEQFF	TGTGCCACTGGGTTATCCTACAATGAGCAGTTCTTC
TRBV7-9	TRBJ1-1	TRBD1	-	CASSRTGPAMNTEAFF	TGTGCCAGCAGCCGGACAGGCCCCGCCATGAACACTGAAGCTTTCTTT
TRBV29-1	TRBJ1-6	TRBD1	medium-sized	CSVEEGTGGDSPLHF	TGCAGCGTTGAAGAGGGGACAGGGGGTGATTCACCCCTCCACTTT
TRBV6-5	TRBJ1-2	TRBD1	once	CASSYDTIQGAAGYTF	TGTGCCAGCAGTTACGATACTATTCAGGGGGCGGCTGGCTACACCTTC
TRBV5-6	TRBJ2-5	TRBD2	few	CASSFPAGGVGSRETQYF	TGTGCCAGCAGCTTTCCTGCGGGAGGTGTAGGTAGCAGAGAGACCCAGTACTTC
TRBV29-1	TRBJ1-5	TRBD1	-	CSVGQGPYSNQPQHF	TGCAGCGTTGGACAGGGGCCCTATAGCAATCAGCCCCAGCATTTT
TRBV18	TRBJ1-1	-	-	CASSPLGGGYTEAFF	TGTGCCAGCTCACCACTGGGGGGGGGATACACTGAAGCTTTCTTT
TRBV27	TRBJ2-2	TRBD1	-	CASSLRTGPLAGELFF	TGTGCCAGCAGTTTAAGGACAGGGCCATTGGCCGGGGAGCTGTTTTTT
TRBV30	TRBJ1-2	-	-	CAWSVAGYGYTF	TGTGCCTGGAGTGTTGCGGGCTATGGCTACACCTTC